What follows are 17 T cell receptor beta chains derived from one specimen sequenced in a study of cytomegalovirus exposure and HLA in healthy donors (TCRdb year 2017). The method was the immunoSEQ multiplex PCR assay. A mixture of 60 forward primers for TCR Vbeta segments and 13 reverse primers for TCR Jbeta segments was used in the multiplex PCR. TCRdb holds this immuneACCESS table with in-frame rearrangements only. Some clones are missing; in checked studies, unresolved V genes explain under half, and the rest has no known cause. A total of roughly 100,000 clones appear in this sample, about 12% of them only once. Around 15% of the sample is in the top ten clones. The sample taken for sequencing was PBMCs. These receptors were obtained from a man aged 40-50 years in good health and CMV-seropositive.

This clone was observed a handful of times. The rearrangement joins TRBV19 to TRBJ2-1; 10 nucleotides agree with TRBD2. V trimming: 5 bases; J trimming: 1 base; junction bases outside the gene matches: 8. Germline CDR1 and CDR2: LNHDA and SQIVND (reference sequence). The CDR3 spans 17 residues. The CDR3 DNA is TGTGCCAGTAGTCCATTAGGACTAGCGGTATCCTACAATGAGCAGTTCTTC. Amino acids: CASSPLGLAVSYNEQFF. The whole variable domain, filled in from reference TRBV19 and TRBJ2-1, reads DGGITQSPKYLFRKEGQNVTLSCEQNLNHDAMYWYRQDPGQGLRLIYYSQIVNDFQKGDIAEGYSVSREKKESFPLTVTSAQKNPTAFYLCASSPLGLAVSYNEQFFGPGTRLTVL.

This chain links TRBV28 with TRBJ1-5; 8 bases agree with TRBD1. V shed 6 bases and J 0 bases; nucleotides not matched to a gene: 4. The CDR3 is 15 residues long. Looked up from germline, CDR1 is MDHEN and CDR2 is SYDVKM. In nucleotides, the CDR3 is TGTGCCAGCAGATACGACAGGGGTAGCAATCAGCCCCAGCATTTT. As protein: CASRYDRGSNQPQHF.

V usage is TRBV18 and J usage is TRBJ2-5; maybe TRBD1 (5 bases). Trimming shortened V by 5 bases and J by 1 base, and 11 bases separated the two germline ends. This CDR3 comprises 14 residues. Germline-derived CDR1 and CDR2 are KGHSH and LQKENI. CDR3 bases: TGTGCCAGCTCAGCAGGGTGGCGCCAAGAGACCCAGTACTTC. Amino acid sequence: CASSAGWRQETQYF.

The gene calls are TRBV7-2 and TRBJ2-5; maybe TRBD1 (5 bases). This CDR3 is built from 14 residues. V lost 5 bases and J 2 bases, leaving 12 bases between the germline ends. Germline CDR1 reads SGHTA; CDR2 reads FQGNSA. CDR3 sequence: CASSPRQLQETQYF. The DNA for the CDR3 is TGTGCCAGCAGCCCTAGACAGCTTCAAGAGACCCAGTACTTC.

This clone was counted a few times. This rearrangement joins TRBV27 to TRBJ1-2; TRBD1 aligns across 8 bases. The CDR3 loop spans 13 amino acids. Trimming cost V 7 bases and J 8 bases; bases outside gene matches: 9. Looked up from germline, CDR1 is MNHEY and CDR2 is SMNVEV (reference sequence). The CDR3 is CASTRGQGGGYTF. The DNA of the CDR3 is TGTGCCAGCACCAGAGGACAGGGAGGAGGCTACACCTTC.

This clone turned up a few times. The J gene is TRBJ2-7, the V gene TRBV9, with a possible D match to TRBD2 (5 bases). The CDR3 contains 15 residues. Trimming pared 3 bases from V and 0 bases from J, leaving 13 bases between. Germline loops: CDR1 SGDLS, CDR2 YYNGEE. Here the CDR3 DNA reads TGTGCCAGCAGCGCCGGGCCGGGGAGCTCCTACGAGCAGTACTTC. It is translated as CASSAGPGSSYEQYF.

This clone was picked up a small number of times. DNA for the CDR3: TGTGCCAGTAGTATCGGCAGGGACACTGAAGCTTTCTTT. Encoded protein: CASSIGRDTEAFF. The chain recombines TRBV19 with TRBJ1-1; D may be TRBD1 (5 bases). The V end lost 3 bases, the J end lost 3 bases, and 8 bases lay between the germline ends. CDR3 length equals 13 residues. The germline V gene has CDR1 LNHDA and CDR2 SQIVND (reference sequence).

The CDR3 DNA is TGCAGCGTTGAGAGTAGCGGGGGCACAGATACGCAGTATTTT. It codes for CSVESSGGTDTQYF. The gene calls are TRBV29-1 and TRBJ2-3; 8 bases match TRBD2. The CDR3 is made up of 14 amino acids. The V and J ends lost 3 bases and 1 base, in that order; junction bases with no gene match: 3. Germline loops: CDR1 SQVTM, CDR2 ANQGSEA.

This chain joins TRBV11-2 and TRBJ2-5, with 7 bases matching TRBD2. CDR1 SGHAT and CDR2 FQNNGV come from the germline V gene. V shed 5 bases, J shed 5 bases, and the junction held 11 bases outside the gene matches. The CDR3 covers 15 residues. The CDR3 loop reads CASSPDGGGGETQYF. The DNA of the CDR3 is TGTGCCAGCAGCCCCGATGGGGGGGGTGGGGAGACCCAGTACTTC.

This chain links TRBV10-1 with TRBJ2-2; TRBD2 matches at 7 bases. The germline V gene encodes CDR1 WNHNN and CDR2 SYGVQD (reference sequence). V was clipped by 6 bases and J by 2 bases; unmatched bases: 6. This CDR3 region has 15 residues. CDR3 loop: CASRPERGNTGELFF. Written as DNA, the CDR3 is TGCGCCAGCAGACCGGAGCGGGGTAACACCGGGGAGCTGTTTTTT.

This chain connects TRBV27 to TRBJ2-2; TRBD2 matches at 9 bases. Germline V gene data show CDR1 as MNHEY and CDR2 as SMNVEV (reference sequence). J was trimmed by 2 bases and V by 6 bases; bases with no gene match: 4. This CDR3 has 15 residues. This CDR3 is CASSSTSGNTGELFF. CDR3 coding DNA: TGTGCCAGCAGCTCGACTAGCGGAAACACCGGGGAGCTGTTTTTT.

The rearrangement uses TRBV5-1 and TRBJ1-1, with D unclear. The CDR3 extends over 14 amino acids. Germline values: CDR1 SGHRS, CDR2 YFSETQ. V was clipped by 4 bases and J by 3 bases, with 13 bases between them. As DNA, the CDR3 is TGCGCCAGCAGCGTCGCGAGGGCGGACACTGAAGCTTTCTTT. Residues: CASSVARADTEAFF.

This clone has more than one count but fewer than ten. J is TRBJ2-2 and V is TRBV2, with D possibly being TRBD1 (6 bases). This CDR3 comprises 13 residues. Trimming stripped 6 bases from V and 5 bases from J, with 10 bases between. Germline CDR1 is SNHLY and CDR2 is FYNNEI. The chain's CDR3 is CASRQGSTGELFF. DNA of the CDR3: TGTGCCAGCAGGCAGGGGAGTACCGGGGAGCTGTTTTTT.

V is TRBV2 and J is TRBJ2-7; the D gene is possibly TRBD2 (7 bases). CDR1 is SNHLY and CDR2 is FYNNEI in the germline V gene. CDR3 length: 15 residues. Trimming removed 5 bases from V and 1 base from J, with 15 bases in between. The CDR3 loop reads CASSIIRGASYEQYF. Here the CDR3 DNA reads TGTGCCAGCAGTATCATACGGGGGGCTTCCTACGAGCAGTACTTC.

J is TRBJ2-3 and V is TRBV10-1; 12 bases agree with TRBD2. Losses at the gene ends were 6 bases for V and 0 bases for J; bases not matched to a gene: 7. This CDR3 is built from 17 residues. CDR1 is WNHNN and CDR2 is SYGVQD in the germline V gene (reference sequence). This CDR3 reads CASRGLAGTSSTDTQYF. In DNA form, the CDR3 reads TGCGCCAGCAGAGGACTAGCGGGAACCTCTAGCACAGATACGCAGTATTTT.

In its sample, this clone was seen a few times. The genes are TRBV5-5 and TRBJ1-1; D gene unclear. The V end lost 0 bases, the J end lost 4 bases, and 7 bases lay between the germline ends. From germline, CDR1 is SGHKS and CDR2 YYEKEE (reference sequence). CDR3 size: 13 residues. This chain's CDR3 is CASSLGTGTEAFF. CDR3 nucleotide sequence: TGTGCCAGCAGCTTGGGCACGGGCACTGAAGCTTTCTTT.

This clone has a handful of counts. Other DNA sequences within the sample encode an identical CDR3. The CDR3 loop reads CASSYSGSTYEQYF. The CDR3 coding sequence is TGTGCCAGCAGTTACTCGGGCAGTACCTACGAGCAGTACTTC. The V and J genes are TRBV6-5 and TRBJ2-7; no clear D gene. The CDR3 contains 14 residues. Trimming shortened V by 0 bases and J by 2 bases, and 8 bases separated the two germline ends. Germline CDR1 is MNHEY and CDR2 is SVGAGI.